Given below is one T cell receptor beta chain in context. This sample also contains other DNA sequences that code for the same CDR3. This CDR3 spans 15 amino acids. After removal of 2 bases from V and 1 base from J, the junction contained 1 base not matched to a gene. Germline CDR1 reads SGDLS; CDR2 reads YYNGEE. Repertoires were generated with immunoSEQ multiplex PCR, while TCRdb's copy carries only in-frame clones and drops some. The table lists 200,000 to 300,000 clones, roughly 80% of them singletons. These data originate in a study of blood T cell repertoires in COVID-19. The TCR sequence derives from a man in his 60s with acute or convalescent COVID-19. The gene calls are TRBV9 and TRBJ1-1, with 11 nucleotides matching TRBD1. The sample taken for sequencing was peripheral blood. The CDR3 spells CASSVGTGGNTEAFF. CDR3 bases: TGTGCCAGCAGCGTCGGGACAGGGGGGAACACTGAAGCTTTCTTT.